The next 20 T cell receptor beta chains were all read from a single sample in a study of blood T cell repertoires in COVID-19. Repertoires were generated with immunoSEQ multiplex PCR, while TCRdb's copy carries only in-frame clones and drops some. The sample has approximately 77,000 clones, more than 80% seen once; the top ten hold 15% to 20%. Sequenced sample: peripheral blood. Every receptor here comes from a woman aged 60 to 75 with acute or convalescent COVID-19.

This clone was observed a single time. The chain is built from TRBV12-3 or TRBV12-4 and TRBJ1-4; D is unresolved. The V end lost 5 bases, the J end lost 8 bases, and 6 bases lay between the germline ends. This CDR3 region has 11 residues. CDR3 protein: CASSPLEKLFF. The CDR3 nucleotides are TGTGCCAGCAGTCCCCTCGAAAAACTGTTTTTT.

The rearrangement uses TRBV6-2 or TRBV6-3 and TRBJ2-7; the D is unclear. The CDR3 consists of 11 residues. Germline V lookup: CDR1 MNHEY, CDR2 SVGEGT. V lost 5 bases, J lost 1 base, and 3 bases lay in between. The CDR3 region is CASSTSYEQYF. CDR3 DNA: TGTGCCAGCAGTACTTCCTACGAGCAGTACTTC.

This clone was detected only a few times. This chain links TRBV5-6 with TRBJ1-2; D is perhaps TRBD1 (5 bases). V lost 1 base and J 2 bases, leaving 12 bases between the germline ends. The CDR3 consists of 15 residues. The germline CDR1 and CDR2 sequences are SGHDT and YYEEEE. The CDR3 DNA reads TGTGCCAGCAGCTTGTGGTCAGGGCAGAACTATGGCTACACCTTC. Its translation: CASSLWSGQNYGYTF.

The rearrangement uses TRBV5-5 and TRBJ1-6, with D perhaps matching TRBD1 (6 bases). Trimming cost V 1 base and J 0 bases, with 11 bases left between them. This CDR3 contains 17 residues. Germline values: CDR1 SGHKS, CDR2 YYEKEE (reference sequence). The CDR3 sequence: CASSLTTGSSYNSPLHF. DNA for the CDR3: TGTGCCAGCAGCTTGACTACAGGGAGCTCCTATAATTCACCCCTCCACTTT.

The V and J genes are TRBV27 and TRBJ1-1; possibly TRBD1 for D (6 bases). Germline V lookup: CDR1 MNHEY, CDR2 SMNVEV (reference sequence). This CDR3 contains 14 residues. V lost 6 bases and J 1 base, leaving 12 bases between the germline ends. Written as DNA, the CDR3 is TGTGCCAGCAGGAGCCTACAGGGGAACACTGAAGCTTTCTTT. This codes for CASRSLQGNTEAFF.

A single count supports this clone. V and J are TRBV5-6 and TRBJ1-1, with D tentatively TRBD1 (6 bases). The germline gives CDR1 SGHDT, CDR2 YYEEEE. The CDR3 loop spans 15 amino acids. V was trimmed by 2 bases and J by 4 bases, leaving 15 bases between them. CDR3 sequence reads: CASSFQGRRGTEAFF. The CDR3, as DNA: TGTGCCAGCAGCTTCCAGGGGCGGCGAGGCACTGAAGCTTTCTTT. Complete variable domain (other parts from reference TRBV5-6 and TRBJ1-1): DAGVTQSPTHLIKTRGQQVTLRCSPKSGHDTVSWYQQALGQGPQFIFQYYEEEERQRGNFPDRFSGHQFPNYSSELNVNALLLGDSALYLCASSFQGRRGTEAFFGQGTRLTVV.

J is TRBJ2-3 and V is TRBV3-1 (or the pseudogene TRBV3-2); the D is unclear. Germline CDR1 and CDR2: LGHDT and YNNKEL (reference sequence). The CDR3 is 14 residues long. Trimming took 4 bases from V and 3 from J, leaving 11 bases between them. CDR3 amino acids: CASSPSLRTDTQYF. CDR3 nucleotide sequence: TGTGCCAGCAGCCCATCCCTTCGGACAGATACGCAGTATTTT.

The chain joins TRBV27 to TRBJ1-5; 8 bases agree with TRBD1. The ends lost 6 bases at V and 3 bases at J; junction bases unmatched: 7. There are 15 residues in the CDR3. Germline CDR1 is MNHEY and CDR2 is SMNVEV (reference sequence). CDR3 region: CASRLDRGVNQPQHF. The DNA for the CDR3 is TGTGCCAGCAGATTAGACAGGGGCGTCAATCAGCCCCAGCATTTT.

The chain carries TRBV2 and TRBJ2-5, with D maybe TRBD2 (5 bases). Trimming pared 2 bases from V and 3 bases from J, leaving 10 bases between. The germline V gene encodes CDR1 SNHLY and CDR2 FYNNEI. This CDR3 contains 14 residues. CDR3 amino acids: CASSELWTEETQYF. CDR3 nucleotides: TGTGCCAGCAGTGAACTGTGGACTGAAGAGACCCAGTACTTC. Full variable domain (outside the CDR3, taken from reference TRBV2 and TRBJ2-5): EPEVTQTPSHQVTQMGQEVILRCVPISNHLYFYWYRQILGQKVEFLVSFYNNEISEKSEIFDDQFSVERPDGSNFTLKIRSTKLEDSAMYFCASSELWTEETQYFGPGTRLLVL.

The chain combines TRBV11-2 with TRBJ1-1, with 7 nucleotides matching TRBD1. The CDR3 totals 15 residues. CDR1 and CDR2 from the germline V gene are SGHAT and FQNNGV. The junction had 4 bases not matched to a gene; V was cut back by 3 bases and J by 0 bases. CDR3 protein: CASSFGTDLNTEAFF. As DNA, the CDR3 is TGTGCCAGCAGCTTCGGGACAGACTTGAACACTGAAGCTTTCTTT.

The rearrangement links TRBV4-3 to TRBJ2-3, with D possibly being TRBD1 (6 bases). CDR1 is LGHNA and CDR2 is YSLEER in the germline V gene. Trimming cost V 2 bases and J 0 bases, with 9 bases left between them. The CDR3 sequence is 15 residues long. In nucleotides, the CDR3 is TGCGCCAGCAGCCAACTCAGGGGTAGCACAGATACGCAGTATTTT. Its protein product is CASSQLRGSTDTQYF.

This chain joins TRBV7-2 and TRBJ1-5; D is ambiguous. Trimming removed 0 bases at V and 6 bases at J, with 6 bases between. From germline, CDR1 is SGHTA and CDR2 FQGNSA. The CDR3 totals 13 residues. CDR3 amino acids: CASSLALSQPQHF. The CDR3 DNA is TGTGCCAGCAGCTTAGCGCTAAGTCAGCCCCAGCATTTT.

This clone occurred once. The rearrangement joins TRBV30 to TRBJ1-1; D call uncertain. Between the trimmed V and J ends, which lost 2 bases and 13 bases, there was a span of 26 bases. CDR1 GTSNPN and CDR2 SVGIG come from the germline V gene (reference sequence). The CDR3 is 15 amino acids. CDR3 nucleotides: TGTGCCTGGAGTAAGGCCGTTTTTGTTGGCGAAGGAGGTTTCTTT. Translating gives CAWSKAVFVGEGGFF.

This clone was found once. The chain uses TRBV4-1 and TRBJ1-5; D perhaps matches TRBD1 (5 bases). Germline V gene data show CDR1 as MGHRA and CDR2 as YSYEKL. The germline V and J ends were trimmed by 0 bases and 7 bases, with 13 bases remaining between them. The CDR3 totals 15 residues. CDR3 nucleotide sequence: TGCGCCAGCAGCCAAGATGAGGCAGGGATCCAGCCCCAGCATTTT. It specifies CASSQDEAGIQPQHF.

The chain uses TRBV24-1 and TRBJ2-1; TRBD1 agrees at 11 bases. The CDR3 is 16 amino acids. CDR1 is KGHDR and CDR2 is SFDVKD in the germline V gene. The V and J ends lost 1 base and 8 bases, in that order; junction bases with no gene match: 6. CDR3: CATSDLGDRGIDEQFF. The CDR3 region has the DNA TGTGCCACCAGTGATTTAGGGGACAGGGGGATCGATGAGCAGTTCTTC.

The gene calls are TRBV29-1 and TRBJ2-4; 8 positions match TRBD1. V lost 5 bases and J lost 2; bases outside the gene matches: 11. The germline CDR1 and CDR2 sequences are SQVTM and ANQGSEA. The CDR3 runs 16 residues. CDR3 amino acids: CSVSPGTGDPKNIQYF. In DNA form, the CDR3 reads TGCAGCGTTTCCCCCGGGACAGGTGATCCCAAAAACATTCAGTACTTC.

The V gene is TRBV9, the J gene TRBJ2-2; no clear D. Germline CDR1 reads SGDLS; CDR2 reads YYNGEE. The CDR3 consists of 13 residues. Trimming shortened V by 0 bases and J by 4 bases, and 4 bases separated the two germline ends. The DNA for the CDR3 is TGTGCCAGCAGCGTAGTTAGCACCGGGGAGCTGTTTTTT. It is translated as CASSVVSTGELFF.

This rearrangement joins TRBV30 to TRBJ2-3, with 10 bases identical to TRBD1. There are 14 residues in the CDR3. After removal of 1 base from V and 4 bases from J, the junction contained 2 bases not matched to a gene. Per germline, CDR1 GTSNPN and CDR2 SVGIG (reference sequence). CDR3 bases: TGTGCCTGGAGTGGAGACAGGGGGCCAGATACGCAGTATTTT. Protein product: CAWSGDRGPDTQYF.

This chain joins TRBV7-6 and TRBJ2-3; the D gene is possibly TRBD2 (5 bases). This CDR3 spans 19 amino acids. The V and J ends lost 5 bases and 3 bases respectively, with 27 bases between them. Germline values: CDR1 SGHVS, CDR2 FNYEAQ. The CDR3 nucleotides read TGTGCCAGCAGCCCCTTCGAGAGGGTAGTAGCGATTGGTACAGATACGCAGTATTTT. It specifies CASSPFERVVAIGTDTQYF.

This clone was picked up one time. This sequence joins TRBV29-1 and TRBJ1-2; 8 bases are a match to TRBD1. Germline CDR1 is SQVTM and CDR2 is ANQGSEA. CDR3 size: 13 residues. V was clipped by 4 bases and J by 1 base; unmatched bases: 2. The CDR3 DNA follows: TGCAGCGTTGCACAGGGGGGTAACTATGGCTACACCTTC. It codes for CSVAQGGNYGYTF.